A selection of T cell receptor beta chains follows, all from one sample in a study of blood T cell repertoires in COVID-19. Sequencing used immunoSEQ multiplex PCR; TCRdb keeps in-frame clones, though not all of them. The sample shows under 150,000 clones, about nine tenths of them seen only once. Material for sequencing was peripheral blood. Every receptor here comes from a human donor in a cohort sampled during active COVID-19. CDR3s include the opening cysteine and the closing phenylalanine or tryptophan. A D gene is named only where the DNA matches it firmly. The size field is filled for only some rows; it gives once, few, many or a size class.

D gene: TRBD2; clone size: .; V gene: TRBV7-8; J gene: TRBJ2-1; CDR3 DNA: TGTGCCAGCAGCCCTAGACTAGCGGGGAACTCCTACAATGAGCAGTTCTTC; CDR3 protein: CASSPRLAGNSYNEQFF
D gene: .; clone size: .; V gene: TRBV12-3/TRBV12-4; J gene: TRBJ2-7; CDR3 DNA: TGTGCCAGCAGTTTATGGGCGTACGAGCAGTACTTC; CDR3 protein: CASSLWAYEQYF
D gene: .; clone size: .; V gene: TRBV30; J gene: TRBJ1-3; CDR3 DNA: TGTGCCTGGAGTGTCGGTCTCTCTGGAAACACCATATATTTT; CDR3 protein: CAWSVGLSGNTIYF
D gene: .; clone size: .; V gene: TRBV5-1; J gene: TRBJ2-2; CDR3 DNA: TGCGCCAGCAGCTTGGGTCCTCGGGGGTTGGCCGGGGAGCTGTTTTTT; CDR3 protein: CASSLGPRGLAGELFF
D gene: .; clone size: .; V gene: TRBV7-9; J gene: TRBJ2-7; CDR3 DNA: TGTGCCAGCAGCGGTCTCCCGGGCGAGCAGTACTTC; CDR3 protein: CASSGLPGEQYF
D gene: .; clone size: .; V gene: TRBV3-1/TRBV3-2; J gene: TRBJ1-2; CDR3 DNA: TGTGCCAGCAGCCCGGGACTCTATGGCTACACCTTC; CDR3 protein: CASSPGLYGYTF
D gene: TRBD1; clone size: once; V gene: TRBV4-1; J gene: TRBJ1-2; CDR3 DNA: TGCGCCAGCAGCGACAGGGGGAACTATGGCTACACCTTC; CDR3 protein: CASSDRGNYGYTF
D gene: .; clone size: .; V gene: TRBV6-1; J gene: TRBJ1-5; CDR3 DNA: TGTGCCAGCAGTGAACCCCTGGGGGGGGTTAGCAATCAGCCCCAGCATTTT; CDR3 protein: CASSEPLGGVSNQPQHF
D gene: .; clone size: once; V gene: TRBV7-2; J gene: TRBJ2-1; CDR3 DNA: TGTGCCAGCAGCCAGCAGGGTTCCTCCTACAATGAGCAGTTCTTC; CDR3 protein: CASSQQGSSYNEQFF
D gene: TRBD2; clone size: .; V gene: TRBV7-8; J gene: TRBJ2-3; CDR3 DNA: TGTGCCAGCAGCTTATCGATCCAGGGACTAGCGGGGGGGCCAGATACGCAGTATTTT; CDR3 protein: CASSLSIQGLAGGPDTQYF
D gene: TRBD1; clone size: .; V gene: TRBV19; J gene: TRBJ2-1; CDR3 DNA: TGTGCCAGTAAAGACAGGGACTCCTACAATGAGCAGTTCTTC; CDR3 protein: CASKDRDSYNEQFF
D gene: .; clone size: .; V gene: TRBV19; J gene: TRBJ1-2; CDR3 DNA: TGTGCCAGTAGAACGCAGGGGTCTAACTATGGCTACACCTTC; CDR3 protein: CASRTQGSNYGYTF
D gene: TRBD1; clone size: .; V gene: TRBV11-2; J gene: TRBJ1-4; CDR3 DNA: TGTGCCAGCAGCTTGATGACAGGGGCTAATGAAAAACTGTTTTTT; CDR3 protein: CASSLMTGANEKLFF
D gene: TRBD1; clone size: .; V gene: TRBV5-1; J gene: TRBJ1-4; CDR3 DNA: TGCGCCAGCAGCGCTCAGGGGGTTGCAACTAATGAAAAACTGTTTTTT; CDR3 protein: CASSAQGVATNEKLFF
D gene: .; clone size: .; V gene: TRBV5-1; J gene: TRBJ2-7; CDR3 DNA: TGCGCCAGCAGCTTGTCCCCCCCCCGGAGCTACGAGGCCTACGAGCAGTACTTC; CDR3 protein: CASSLSPPRSYEAYEQYF
D gene: .; clone size: .; V gene: TRBV18; J gene: TRBJ1-1; CDR3 DNA: TGTGCCAGCTCACCACCGGTGACAGGGAACACTGAAGCTTTCTTT; CDR3 protein: CASSPPVTGNTEAFF
D gene: .; clone size: .; V gene: TRBV7-9; J gene: TRBJ2-6; CDR3 DNA: TGTGCCAGCAGCTTACAGGCTGGGGCCAACGTCCTGACTTTC; CDR3 protein: CASSLQAGANVLTF
D gene: .; clone size: .; V gene: TRBV27; J gene: TRBJ1-6; CDR3 DNA: TGTGCCAGCAGTTTGAGTGGTGTTGGGACTCTTCGCTCCTATAATTCACCCCTCCACTTT; CDR3 protein: CASSLSGVGTLRSYNSPLHF
D gene: .; clone size: .; V gene: TRBV19; J gene: TRBJ1-1; CDR3 DNA: TGTGCCAGTAGATTCCGGGACACAGTGAACACTGAAGCTTTCTTT; CDR3 protein: CASRFRDTVNTEAFF
D gene: .; clone size: .; V gene: TRBV7-9; J gene: TRBJ1-3; CDR3 DNA: TGTGCCACCCTGCCGGCTAGTCGAAACACCATATATTTT; CDR3 protein: CATLPASRNTIYF
D gene: .; clone size: .; V gene: TRBV19; J gene: TRBJ1-1; CDR3 DNA: TGTGCCAGTAGTATAGATCCCGGACAGATGAACACTGAAGCTTTCTTT; CDR3 protein: CASSIDPGQMNTEAFF
D gene: .; clone size: .; V gene: TRBV6-6; J gene: TRBJ2-5; CDR3 DNA: TGTGCCAGCAGTTACGGAGGAGAGACCCAGTACTTC; CDR3 protein: CASSYGGETQYF
D gene: TRBD1; clone size: .; V gene: TRBV18; J gene: TRBJ1-2; CDR3 DNA: TGTGCCAGCTCATTGGGACAGACCACAGGCTACACCTTC; CDR3 protein: CASSLGQTTGYTF
D gene: .; clone size: .; V gene: TRBV5-1; J gene: TRBJ2-3; CDR3 DNA: TGCGCCAGCAGCTCCCAGTCAGATACGCAGTATTTT; CDR3 protein: CASSSQSDTQYF
D gene: TRBD1; clone size: .; V gene: TRBV6-5; J gene: TRBJ1-2; CDR3 DNA: TGTGCCAGCAGTTTCGAGGGACAGGGGAGCTATGGCTACACCTTC; CDR3 protein: CASSFEGQGSYGYTF
D gene: .; clone size: .; V gene: TRBV25-1; J gene: TRBJ1-1; CDR3 DNA: TGTGCCAGCAGCGGACCGGGGGGGAACACTGAAGCTTTCTTT; CDR3 protein: CASSGPGGNTEAFF
D gene: TRBD1; clone size: .; V gene: TRBV5-6; J gene: TRBJ1-2; CDR3 DNA: TGTGCCAGCACGACAGGGGGCGCAGATGGCTACACCTTC; CDR3 protein: CASTTGGADGYTF
D gene: TRBD1; clone size: .; V gene: TRBV5-1; J gene: TRBJ2-7; CDR3 DNA: TGCGCCAGCAGCCTGGGACAGGGGTTCTCCTACGAGCAGTACTTC; CDR3 protein: CASSLGQGFSYEQYF
D gene: TRBD1; clone size: .; V gene: TRBV11-2; J gene: TRBJ2-2; CDR3 DNA: TGTGCCAGCAGCCAGGGACAGGGGTTGAACACCGGGGAGCTGTTTTTT; CDR3 protein: CASSQGQGLNTGELFF
D gene: TRBD1; clone size: .; V gene: TRBV4-2; J gene: TRBJ1-1; CDR3 DNA: TGTGCCAGCAGCCAAGATCAGGGGGCCATGAACACTGAAGCTTTCTTT; CDR3 protein: CASSQDQGAMNTEAFF
D gene: TRBD1; clone size: .; V gene: TRBV30; J gene: TRBJ1-1; CDR3 DNA: TGTGCCTGGGGTCGACAGGGCAGGTATATGAACACTGAAGCTTTCTTT; CDR3 protein: CAWGRQGRYMNTEAFF
D gene: .; clone size: .; V gene: TRBV3-1/TRBV3-2; J gene: TRBJ1-6; CDR3 DNA: TGTGCCAGCAGTCGTGATCAGGCGAGCTCCTATAATTCACCCCTCCACTTT; CDR3 protein: CASSRDQASSYNSPLHF
D gene: TRBD1; clone size: .; V gene: TRBV6-6; J gene: TRBJ2-7; CDR3 DNA: TGTGCCAGCAGTTACGACAGGGTCAACTACGAGCAGTACTTC; CDR3 protein: CASSYDRVNYEQYF
D gene: .; clone size: .; V gene: TRBV11-2; J gene: TRBJ2-2; CDR3 DNA: TGTGCCAGCAGCCTACAGGACACCGGGGAGCTGTTTTTT; CDR3 protein: CASSLQDTGELFF
D gene: TRBD2; clone size: .; V gene: TRBV5-8; J gene: TRBJ2-1; CDR3 DNA: TGTGCCAGCAGCCCAAACTTAGCGGGGGGGCTCAATGAGCAGTTCTTC; CDR3 protein: CASSPNLAGGLNEQFF
D gene: .; clone size: .; V gene: TRBV6-5; J gene: TRBJ2-7; CDR3 DNA: TGTGCCAGCAGGACAGCGGGCTCCTACGAGCAGTACTTC; CDR3 protein: CASRTAGSYEQYF
D gene: .; clone size: .; V gene: TRBV6-2/TRBV6-3; J gene: TRBJ2-7; CDR3 DNA: TGTGCCAGCAGTTCCCCGGGACTCAATTTCTACGAGCAGTACTTC; CDR3 protein: CASSSPGLNFYEQYF
D gene: .; clone size: once; V gene: TRBV30; J gene: TRBJ2-5; CDR3 DNA: TGTGCCTGGAGTGTTGGGGGGGCAGGGGAGGATTCTGGGACCCAGTACTTC; CDR3 protein: CAWSVGGAGEDSGTQYF
D gene: .; clone size: few; V gene: TRBV5-6; J gene: TRBJ2-7; CDR3 DNA: TGTGCCAGCAGCTTTAGTTTTTCCGTTAACTCCTACGAGCAGTACTTC; CDR3 protein: CASSFSFSVNSYEQYF
D gene: .; clone size: .; V gene: TRBV6-4; J gene: TRBJ1-1; CDR3 DNA: TGTGCCAGCAGTGACTCCAGGGCCGAAGCTTTCTTT; CDR3 protein: CASSDSRAEAFF
D gene: TRBD1; clone size: .; V gene: TRBV24-1; J gene: TRBJ2-7; CDR3 DNA: TGTGCCACCAGTGAGACCGGGACAGGGGGCCTCTACGAGCAGTACTTC; CDR3 protein: CATSETGTGGLYEQYF
D gene: .; clone size: .; V gene: TRBV5-1; J gene: TRBJ2-1; CDR3 DNA: TGCGCCAGCAGCTTTCGGGGGGCTGGGAACAATGAGCAGTTCTTC; CDR3 protein: CASSFRGAGNNEQFF